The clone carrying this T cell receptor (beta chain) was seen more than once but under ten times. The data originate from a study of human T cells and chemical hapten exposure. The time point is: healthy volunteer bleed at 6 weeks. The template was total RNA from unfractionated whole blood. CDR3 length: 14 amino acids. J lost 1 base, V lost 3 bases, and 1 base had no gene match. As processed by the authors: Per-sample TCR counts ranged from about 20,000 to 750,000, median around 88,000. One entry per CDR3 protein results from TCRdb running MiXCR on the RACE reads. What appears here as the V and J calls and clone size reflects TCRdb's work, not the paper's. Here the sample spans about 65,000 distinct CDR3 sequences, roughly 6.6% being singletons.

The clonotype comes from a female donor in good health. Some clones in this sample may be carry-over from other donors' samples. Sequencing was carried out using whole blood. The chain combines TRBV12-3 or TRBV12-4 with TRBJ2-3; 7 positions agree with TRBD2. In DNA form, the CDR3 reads TGTGCCAGCAGTTTTACTAGCGGCACAGATACGCAGTATTTT. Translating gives CASSFTSGTDTQYF.